Given below is one T cell receptor (beta chain) in context. Its antigen is unidentified. Measured with immunoSEQ multiplex PCR; TCRdb has only the in-frame clones, and not every one. The table lists approximately 70,000 clones, approximately 80% of them singletons. These data are taken from a study of OX40 agonist ivuxolimab in advanced cancers. At the level of the study: Those enrolled were less than 85% male, with a mean age of 60 years and ages from 23 to 79. Patients with prior anti-PD-1, anti-PD-L1 or anti-CTLA-4 therapy were eligible; 40% had some.

General observations from the study: Low normalized T-cell clonal expansion also characterized some of the nonresponders. The 0.1-3.0 mg/kg partial responders had among the lowest clonal expansion.

The source is an adult with an advanced solid tumor such as melanoma, head and neck, liver or kidney cancer. Sequenced here: CD4+ or CD8+ T cells sorted from blood, sampled in a trial of the OX40 agonist ivuxolimab.

This CDR3 is CASSSSRGRTAEAFF. The CDR3 DNA reads as TGTGCCAGCTCATCGAGCAGGGGGCGGACCGCTGAAGCTTTCTTT. The V and J genes are TRBV18 and TRBJ1-1; 8 nucleotides line up with TRBD1. V was pared by 5 bases and J by 6 bases, with 11 bases of the junction left unmatched. The CDR3 is made up of 15 amino acids. The V gene's germline CDR1 is KGHSH and CDR2 LQKENI.